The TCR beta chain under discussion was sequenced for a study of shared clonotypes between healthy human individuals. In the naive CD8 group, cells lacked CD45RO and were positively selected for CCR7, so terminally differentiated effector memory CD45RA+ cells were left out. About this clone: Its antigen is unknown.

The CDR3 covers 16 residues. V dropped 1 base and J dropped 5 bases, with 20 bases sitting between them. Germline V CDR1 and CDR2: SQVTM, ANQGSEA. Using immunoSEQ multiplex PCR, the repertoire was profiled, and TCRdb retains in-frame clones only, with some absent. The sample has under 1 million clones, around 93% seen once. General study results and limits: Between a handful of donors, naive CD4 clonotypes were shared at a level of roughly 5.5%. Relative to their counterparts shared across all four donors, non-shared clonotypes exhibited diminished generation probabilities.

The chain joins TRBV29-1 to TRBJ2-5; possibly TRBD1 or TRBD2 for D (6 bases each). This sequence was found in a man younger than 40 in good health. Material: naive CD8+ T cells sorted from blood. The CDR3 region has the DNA TGCAGCGTTGAAGCCCCCGCATCGGGGGCGCAGGAGACCCAGTACTTC. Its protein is CSVEAPASGAQETQYF.